The 10 T cell receptor beta chains presented below share a single source sample, sequenced in a study of blood T cell repertoires in COVID-19. TCRdb's copy holds only in-frame clones and misses some; the assay was immunoSEQ multiplex PCR. The sample lists 350,000 to 450,000 clones, 75% to 90% occurring once. The sequenced material came from peripheral blood. These receptors all come from a woman in her late teens or twenties with acute or convalescent COVID-19.

The count of this clone is one. The chain uses TRBV4-1 and TRBJ1-5; D ambiguous. Germline values: CDR1 MGHRA, CDR2 YSYEKL. The CDR3 extends over 11 amino acids. With 4 bases removed from V and 5 bases from J, the gap between germline ends came to 3 bases. The CDR3 region is CASSRDQPQHF. CDR3 DNA: TGCGCCAGCAGCCGAGATCAGCCCCAGCATTTT.

V and J are TRBV11-1 and TRBJ1-1; 7 nucleotides line up with TRBD1. The CDR3 covers 15 residues. Germline loops: CDR1 SGHAT, CDR2 FQDESV (reference sequence). V dropped 5 bases and J dropped 1; count of bases not matched to a gene: 7. The CDR3 region has the DNA TGTGCCAGCAGCAGACAGACAGGGCGGAACACTGAAGCTTTCTTT. It specifies CASSRQTGRNTEAFF.

The chain is built from TRBV11-2 and TRBJ2-7, with D tentatively TRBD1 (5 bases). Germline CDR1 and CDR2: SGHAT and FQNNGV. The CDR3 length is 14 residues. Trimming removed 1 base at V and 2 bases at J, with 9 bases between. The CDR3 loop reads CASSLGLTAYEQYF. CDR3 DNA sequence: TGTGCCAGCAGCTTAGGACTGACAGCCTACGAGCAGTACTTC.

The chain is built from TRBV28 and TRBJ1-6; D might be TRBD1 (6 bases). The germline gives CDR1 MDHEN, CDR2 SYDVKM. This CDR3 spans 20 amino acids. V lost 6 bases and J 0 bases, leaving 24 bases between the germline ends. The CDR3 DNA follows: TGTGCCAGCAGATCGCTCCCGGACAGTTCAATATTCTCCTATAATTCACCCCTCCACTTT. It yields the protein CASRSLPDSSIFSYNSPLHF. The entire variable domain, with the rest obtained from reference TRBV28 and TRBJ1-6, is as follows: DVKVTQSSRYLVKRTGEKVFLECVQDMDHENMFWYRQDPGLGLRLIYFSYDVKMKEKGDIPEGYSVSREKKERFSLILESASTNQTSMYLCASRSLPDSSIFSYNSPLHFGNGTRLTVT.

This chain connects TRBV28 to TRBJ2-7; 7 bases line up with TRBD2. V shed 6 bases and J 2 bases; nucleotides not matched to a gene: 4. CDR3 size: 13 residues. Germline V CDR1 and CDR2: MDHEN, SYDVKM. CDR3 in DNA: TGTGCCAGCAGGAGGGAGGGTCCCTACGAGCAGTACTTC. Residues: CASRREGPYEQYF.

This chain uses TRBV4-1 with TRBJ2-3, with TRBD1 identical over 7 bases. V was pared by 4 bases and J by 0 bases, with 10 bases of the junction left unmatched. The CDR3 has 17 amino acids. Germline loops: CDR1 MGHRA, CDR2 YSYEKL. CDR3 bases: TGCGCCAGCAGCCGGAGACGACAGGGCCAAAGCACAGATACGCAGTATTTT. Protein sequence: CASSRRRQGQSTDTQYF.

The genes are TRBV28 and TRBJ1-5; 8 nucleotides match TRBD1. Germline CDR1 reads MDHEN; CDR2 reads SYDVKM. The CDR3 is 13 residues long. Trimming took 11 bases from V and 7 from J; bases not matched to a gene: 10. CDR3 bases: TGTGCCCACAGGGGGAGGGGATACCAGCCCCAGCATTTT. Its protein product is CAHRGRGYQPQHF.

This chain connects TRBV19 to TRBJ1-1, with 7 bases fitting TRBD1. This CDR3 has 14 residues. Germline trimming cut 8 bases from V and 3 bases from J; bases unmatched to any gene: 9. Germline V gives CDR1 LNHDA, CDR2 SQIVND (reference sequence). In DNA, the CDR3 is TGTGCCAGTGCCGAGACAGGGTTGTACACTGAAGCTTTCTTT. It yields the protein CASAETGLYTEAFF.

The CDR3 DNA reads as TGTGCCAGCAGCCACGCAGCGGCAGTCTACAATGAGCAGTTCTTC. It encodes CASSHAAAVYNEQFF. This chain joins TRBV3-1 (or the pseudogene TRBV3-2) and TRBJ2-1, with D tentatively TRBD2 (5 bases). The CDR3 extends over 15 amino acids. Germline CDR1 reads LGHDT; CDR2 reads YNNKEL (reference sequence). With 3 bases removed from V and 3 bases from J, the gap between germline ends came to 12 bases.

J is TRBJ1-1 and V is TRBV19; D perhaps matches TRBD1 (5 bases). CDR3 length equals 14 residues. Germline CDR1 and CDR2: LNHDA and SQIVND (reference sequence). V lost 4 bases and J 4 bases, leaving 13 bases between the germline ends. The chain's CDR3 is CASSRDWIATEAFF. The CDR3 bases are TGTGCCAGTAGTAGGGACTGGATAGCCACTGAAGCTTTCTTT.